Presented here are 25 T cell receptor beta chains from one specimen sequenced in a study of CD8 T cells in Susac syndrome. RNA, at roughly 0.45 to 1 ug, was reverse transcribed with random hexamers. TCRdb used MiXCR to reprocess the immunoSEQ multiplex PCR reads, holding one entry per CDR3 protein. This table has about 150,000 distinct CDR3 sequences, 90% to 97% appearing once. Sequencing was performed on CD4+ T cells from PBMCs. These receptors were obtained from a human donor with Susac syndrome.

The rearrangement links TRBV5-4 to TRBJ2-5; 7 nucleotides align to TRBD1. Germline CDR1 reads SGHNT; CDR2 reads YYREEE (reference sequence). The CDR3 loop spans 14 amino acids. The V segment lost 4 bases and the J segment 4 bases; nucleotides outside the gene matches: 7. CDR3 in DNA: TGTGCCAGCAGCCCCAGACAGGGAGCAGAGACCCAGTACTTC. Residues: CASSPRQGAETQYF. Full variable domain (remainder filled in from reference TRBV5-4 and TRBJ2-5): ETGVTQSPTHLIKTRGQQVTLRCSSQSGHNTVSWYQQALGQGPQFIFQYYREEENGRGNFPPRFSGLQFPNYSSELNVNALELDDSALYLCASSPRQGAETQYFGPGTRLLVL.

The chain employs TRBV5-5 and TRBJ1-1; D not resolved. The CDR3 runs to 14 residues. The ends were cut back, 4 bases at V and 0 bases at J, with 10 bases in the middle. Germline assignment: CDR1 SGHKS and CDR2 YYEKEE (reference sequence). The CDR3 loop is CASSDLLMNTEAFF. The CDR3 DNA is TGTGCCAGCAGCGACTTGTTGATGAACACTGAAGCTTTCTTT. The whole variable domain, remainder taken from reference TRBV5-5 and TRBJ1-1, is DAGVTQSPTHLIKTRGQQVTLRCSPISGHKSVSWYQQVLGQGPQFIFQYYEKEERGRGNFPDRFSARQFPNYSSELNVNALLLGDSALYLCASSDLLMNTEAFFGQGTRLTVV.

CDR3: CSVEKVPGYNEQFF. The DNA of the CDR3 is TGCAGCGTTGAAAAGGTGCCGGGCTACAATGAGCAGTTCTTC. This sequence joins TRBV29-1 and TRBJ2-1; D not resolved. Germline lookup yields CDR1 SQVTM and CDR2 ANQGSEA. V lost 2 bases to trimming and J lost 3 bases, with 11 bases between them. This CDR3 is built from 14 residues.

This chain connects TRBV3-1 to TRBJ1-2, with 7 bases matching TRBD1. CDR3 length equals 13 residues. J was trimmed by 8 bases and V by 4 bases; bases with no gene match: 7. Germline V lookup: CDR1 LGHDT, CDR2 YNNKEL (reference sequence). CDR3 protein: CASSPRWDSGYTF. The CDR3 region has the DNA TGTGCCAGCAGCCCGCGCTGGGACAGCGGCTACACCTTC.

V is TRBV28 and J is TRBJ2-1; 10 nucleotides line up with TRBD2. CDR3 length: 16 amino acids. The V segment lost 3 bases and the J segment 3 bases; nucleotides outside the gene matches: 5. Germline V gene lookup returns CDR1 MDHEN and CDR2 SYDVKM. CDR3 residues: CASSFPLAGVYNEQFF. CDR3 in DNA: TGTGCCAGCAGTTTTCCCCTAGCGGGAGTCTACAATGAGCAGTTCTTC. Filled out from reference TRBV28 and TRBJ2-1, the complete variable domain reads DVKVTQSSRYLVKRTGEKVFLECVQDMDHENMFWYRQDPGLGLRLIYFSYDVKMKEKGDIPEGYSVSREKKERFSLILESASTNQTSMYLCASSFPLAGVYNEQFFGPGTRLTVL.

DNA for the CDR3: TGCGCCAGCAGCTTCGTAGGGGGAGTAGAGGAGACCCAGTACTTC. It codes for CASSFVGGVEETQYF. The V and J genes are TRBV5-1 and TRBJ2-5; tentative D call: TRBD1 (6 bases). The CDR3 runs 15 residues. Germline V gives CDR1 SGHRS, CDR2 YFSETQ. V dropped 2 bases and J dropped 5 bases, with 16 bases sitting between them. Full variable domain (missing parts from reference TRBV5-1 and TRBJ2-5): KAGVTQTPRYLIKTRGQQVTLSCSPISGHRSVSWYQQTPGQGLQFLFEYFSETQRNKGNFPGRFSGRQFSNSRSEMNVSTLELGDSALYLCASSFVGGVEETQYFGPGTRLLVL.

The genes are TRBV7-9 and TRBJ2-4; D might be TRBD1 (5 bases). Germline-derived CDR1 and CDR2 are SEHNR and FQNEAQ (reference sequence). This CDR3 has 15 amino acids. The V end lost 5 bases, the J end lost 1 base, and 12 bases lay between the germline ends. The CDR3 loop is CASSPVGAAKNIQYF. The CDR3 DNA sequence: TGTGCCAGCAGCCCCGTAGGGGCGGCCAAAAACATTCAGTACTTC.

The chain combines TRBV29-1 with TRBJ2-4, with a possible D match to TRBD1 (6 bases). V was trimmed by 2 bases and J by 1 base, leaving 12 bases between them. Germline V lookup: CDR1 SQVTM, CDR2 ANQGSEA. The CDR3 length is 15 residues. CDR3 bases: TGCAGCGTTGAACTGGACAGTGTTGCCAAAAACATTCAGTACTTC. Residues: CSVELDSVAKNIQYF.

CDR3 DNA sequence: TGCAGTGCTAGAGCAACTAGCGGGAGGGCCCACCAAGAGACCCAGTACTTC. Translated, it gives CSARATSGRAHQETQYF. This chain joins TRBV20-1 and TRBJ2-5, with 13 bases fitting TRBD2. Germline-derived CDR1 and CDR2 are DFQATT and SNEGSKA (reference sequence). J gave up 0 bases and V 1 base, and 5 bases lay outside the gene matches. The CDR3 length is 17 residues.

V is TRBV29-1 and J is TRBJ1-1, with D possibly TRBD1 on 5 matching bases. CDR1 and CDR2 (germline): SQVTM, ANQGSEA. V lost 6 bases to trimming and J lost 2 bases, with 16 bases between them. There are 14 residues in the CDR3. The CDR3 protein is CSVALGPRNTEAFF. CDR3 DNA sequence: TGCAGCGTGGCCCTGGGGCCGCGCAACACTGAAGCTTTCTTT. The whole variable domain, remainder taken from reference TRBV29-1 and TRBJ1-1, is SAVISQKPSRDICQRGTSLTIQCQVDSQVTMMFWYRQQPGQSLTLIATANQGSEATYESGFVIDKFPISRPNLTFSTLTVSNMSPEDSSIYLCSVALGPRNTEAFFGQGTRLTVV.

The chain is built from TRBV27 and TRBJ1-2; maybe TRBD1 (5 bases). CDR1 is MNHEY and CDR2 is SMNVEV in the germline V gene (reference sequence). The CDR3 totals 15 residues. The V gene lost 4 bases and the J gene lost 2 bases, with 14 bases spanning the gap. CDR3: CASSSLGGENYGYTF. The CDR3 region has the DNA TGTGCCAGCAGTTCCCTGGGGGGGGAGAACTATGGCTACACCTTC.

This chain uses TRBV5-4 with TRBJ2-7, with 7 bases that match TRBD1. The CDR3 runs to 13 residues. The germline CDR1 and CDR2 sequences are SGHNT and YYREEE (reference sequence). Losses at the gene ends were 2 bases for V and 2 bases for J; bases not matched to a gene: 1. CDR3 sequence (DNA): TGTGCCAGCAGCTTACAGGGGACCTACGAGCAGTACGTC. Its protein product is CASSLQGTYEQYV.

The V and J genes are TRBV7-9 and TRBJ2-3, with D unclear. The V gene lost 1 base and the J gene lost 9 bases, with 11 bases spanning the gap. The CDR3 covers 13 residues. Germline CDR1 reads SEHNR; CDR2 reads FQNEAQ (reference sequence). CDR3 residues: CASSLVLSYTQYF. The CDR3 nucleotides are TGTGCCAGCAGCTTAGTATTGTCCTACACGCAGTATTTT.

The chain uses TRBV6-6 and TRBJ1-6; D unclear. Germline CDR1 is MNHNY and CDR2 is SVGAGI (reference sequence). V was pared by 7 bases and J by 9 bases, with 10 bases between. The CDR3 extends over 12 amino acids. CDR3 sequence (DNA): TGTGCCAGCACAGCTCGGGGTTCACCCCTCCACTTT. Translating gives CASTARGSPLHF.

This chain links TRBV21-1 with TRBJ1-5; the DNA was not compared with TRBD1, the D call given in the table. TRBV21-1 is an annotated pseudogene. The CDR3 length is 13 residues. The CDR3 region has the DNA TGTGCCACAAGACAGGGGAGTATCAAGCCCCAGCATTTT. Residues: CATRQGSIKPQHF.

The rearrangement joins TRBV5-1 to TRBJ2-1; TRBD1 matches at 12 bases. The junction had 7 bases not matched to a gene; V was cut back by 4 bases and J by 11 bases. The CDR3 loop spans 14 amino acids. Germline CDR1 reads SGHRS; CDR2 reads YFSETQ. CDR3 region: CASSPGTGGGKQFF. The CDR3 region has the DNA TGCGCCAGCAGCCCCGGGACAGGGGGCGGTAAGCAGTTCTTC.

The chain couples TRBV7-8 to TRBJ2-7, with TRBD2 identical over 7 bases. The V gene's germline CDR1 is SGHVS and CDR2 FQNEAQ. This CDR3 has 15 amino acids. Trimming removed 8 bases from V and 2 bases from J; junction bases left unmatched: 12. CDR3 residues: CASGLARSGTYEQYF. The CDR3 nucleotides are TGTGCCAGCGGCCTGGCCCGGAGCGGGACCTACGAGCAGTACTTC.

V usage is TRBV29-1 and J usage is TRBJ1-5; D is unresolved. Germline-derived CDR1 and CDR2 are SQVTM and ANQGSEA. V lost 6 bases, J lost 4 bases, and 10 bases lay in between. The CDR3 length is 12 residues. CDR3 DNA: TGCAGCGTGGGAGCAGCGAATCAGCCCCAGCATTTT. Its translation: CSVGAANQPQHF.

The chain joins TRBV29-1 to TRBJ1-1; 7 bases line up with TRBD1. The V gene end was trimmed by 2 bases and the J gene end by 9 bases; junction bases not matched to a gene: 6. The CDR3 runs to 12 residues. Per germline, CDR1 SQVTM and CDR2 ANQGSEA. The CDR3 reads CSVERGRTQAFF. The CDR3 region has the DNA TGCAGCGTTGAAAGGGGGCGGACCCAAGCTTTCTTT.

CDR3 sequence: CASSLAGTGQETQYF. CDR3 DNA: TGTGCCAGCAGCTTAGCGGGGACAGGCCAAGAGACCCAGTACTTC. This rearrangement joins TRBV7-2 to TRBJ2-5; 8 bases are shared with TRBD1. Trimming removed 0 bases from V and 1 base from J; junction bases left unmatched: 1. The CDR3 runs 15 residues. The germline CDR1 and CDR2 sequences are SGHTA and FQGNSA.

The chain is built from TRBV7-2 and TRBJ2-1, with D unclear. CDR1 is SGHTA, CDR2 FQGNSA, per germline. Trimming took off 2 bases at V and 5 bases at J, with 10 bases between the two ends. The CDR3 extends over 14 amino acids. For the CDR3, the DNA is TGTGCCAGCAGCTTACTTCGGTACCACAATGAGCAGTTCTTC. This gives the protein CASSLLRYHNEQFF.

V usage is TRBV5-4 and J usage is TRBJ2-5; no firm D call. CDR1 is SGHNT and CDR2 is YYREEE in the germline V gene (reference sequence). This CDR3 contains 12 residues. V lost 4 bases and J 5 bases, leaving 9 bases between the germline ends. The CDR3 spells CASSLIPETQYF. DNA of the CDR3: TGTGCCAGCAGCCTGATTCCGGAGACCCAGTACTTC.

This clonotype showed up just a few times. V usage is TRBV7-2 and J usage is TRBJ2-5; 8 bases fit TRBD1. The CDR3 runs to 15 residues. The V gene end was trimmed by 5 bases and the J gene end by 5 bases; junction bases not matched to a gene: 10. Germline values: CDR1 SGHTA, CDR2 FQGNSA. The CDR3 is CASSAIPGQGETQYF. The CDR3 nucleotides are TGTGCCAGCAGCGCCATCCCAGGACAGGGCGAGACCCAGTACTTC.

The CDR3 sequence: CSVPGQGNSPLHF. The CDR3 DNA reads TGCAGTGTCCCGGGACAGGGAAATTCACCCCTCCACTTT. The J gene is TRBJ1-6, the V gene TRBV20-1, with TRBD1 identical over 9 bases. Trimming took 7 bases from V and 7 from J; bases not matched to a gene: 5. The CDR3 consists of 13 residues. The germline V gene has CDR1 DFQATT and CDR2 SNEGSKA (reference sequence).

The chain combines TRBV27 with TRBJ2-7; 11 bases line up with TRBD2. There are 15 residues in the CDR3. Germline trimming cut 4 bases from V and 2 bases from J; bases unmatched to any gene: 4. Germline CDR1 reads MNHEY; CDR2 reads SMNVEV (reference sequence). CDR3 region: CASSSPGLAAYEQYF. CDR3 coding DNA: TGTGCCAGCAGTTCCCCGGGACTAGCGGCCTACGAGCAGTACTTC.